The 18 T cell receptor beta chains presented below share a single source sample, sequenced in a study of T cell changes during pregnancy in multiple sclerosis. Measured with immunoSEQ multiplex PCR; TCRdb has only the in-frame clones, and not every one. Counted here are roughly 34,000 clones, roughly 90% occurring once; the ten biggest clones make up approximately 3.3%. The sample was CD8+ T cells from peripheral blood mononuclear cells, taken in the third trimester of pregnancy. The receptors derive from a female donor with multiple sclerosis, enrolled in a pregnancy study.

The CDR3 bases are TGCGCCAGCAGCTCTAACAGGGGGCTGGATGAAAAACTGTTTTTT. Translating it yields CASSSNRGLDEKLFF. The chain couples TRBV5-1 to TRBJ1-4, with TRBD1 identical over 9 bases. The CDR3 is made up of 15 amino acids. After removal of 3 bases from V and 6 bases from J, the junction contained 6 bases not matched to a gene. Germline values: CDR1 SGHRS, CDR2 YFSETQ.

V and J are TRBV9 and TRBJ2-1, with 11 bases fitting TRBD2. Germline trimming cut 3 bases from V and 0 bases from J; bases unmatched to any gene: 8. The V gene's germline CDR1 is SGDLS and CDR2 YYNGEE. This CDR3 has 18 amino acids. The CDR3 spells CASSGPLAGGSSYNEQFF. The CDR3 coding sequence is TGTGCCAGCAGCGGACCGCTAGCGGGGGGAAGCTCCTACAATGAGCAGTTCTTC.

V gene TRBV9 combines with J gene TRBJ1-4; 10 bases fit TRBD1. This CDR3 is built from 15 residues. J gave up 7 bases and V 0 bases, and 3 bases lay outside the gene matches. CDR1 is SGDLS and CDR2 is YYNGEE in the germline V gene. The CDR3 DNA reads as TGTGCCAGCAGCGTAGATTGGGACAGGGGTGAAAAACTGTTTTTT. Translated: CASSVDWDRGEKLFF.

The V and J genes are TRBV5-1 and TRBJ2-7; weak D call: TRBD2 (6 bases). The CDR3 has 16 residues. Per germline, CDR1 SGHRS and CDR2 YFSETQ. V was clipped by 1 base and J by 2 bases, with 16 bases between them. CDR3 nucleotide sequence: TGCGCCAGCAGCTTGCATACCTTAGCGGCCACCTACGAGCAGTACTTC. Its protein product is CASSLHTLAATYEQYF.

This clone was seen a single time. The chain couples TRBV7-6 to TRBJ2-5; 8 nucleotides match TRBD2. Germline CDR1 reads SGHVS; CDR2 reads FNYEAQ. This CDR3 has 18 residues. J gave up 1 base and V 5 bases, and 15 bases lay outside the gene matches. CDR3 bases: TGTGCCAGCAGCCGCTGGGCGGCGGTAGCGGGGTCCCAAGAGACCCAGTACTTC. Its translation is CASSRWAAVAGSQETQYF.

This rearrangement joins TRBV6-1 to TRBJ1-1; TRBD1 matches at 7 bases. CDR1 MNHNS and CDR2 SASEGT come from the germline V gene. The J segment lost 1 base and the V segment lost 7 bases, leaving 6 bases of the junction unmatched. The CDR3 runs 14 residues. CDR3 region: CASTWDRPNTEAFF. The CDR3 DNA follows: TGTGCCAGCACTTGGGACAGACCGAACACTGAAGCTTTCTTT.

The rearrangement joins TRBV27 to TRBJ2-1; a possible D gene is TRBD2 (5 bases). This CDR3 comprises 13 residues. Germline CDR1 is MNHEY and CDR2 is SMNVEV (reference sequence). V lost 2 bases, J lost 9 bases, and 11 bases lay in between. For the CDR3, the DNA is TGTGCCAGCAGTTTAATCCTAGGAGGTGAGCAGTTCTTC. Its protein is CASSLILGGEQFF.

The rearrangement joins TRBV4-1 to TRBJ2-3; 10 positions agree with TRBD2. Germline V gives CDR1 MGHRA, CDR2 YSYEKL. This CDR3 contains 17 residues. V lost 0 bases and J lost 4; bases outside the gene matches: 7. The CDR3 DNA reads TGCGCCAGCAGCCAAGACCCCCTAGCGGGGGCGGCAGATACGCAGTATTTT. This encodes CASSQDPLAGAADTQYF.

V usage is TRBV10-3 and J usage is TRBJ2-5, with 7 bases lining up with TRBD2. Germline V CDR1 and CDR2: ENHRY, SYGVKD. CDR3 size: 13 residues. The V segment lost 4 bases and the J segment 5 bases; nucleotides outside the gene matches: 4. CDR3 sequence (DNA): TGTGCCATCAGTGTGGCGGGGGTTGAGACCCAGTACTTC. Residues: CAISVAGVETQYF.

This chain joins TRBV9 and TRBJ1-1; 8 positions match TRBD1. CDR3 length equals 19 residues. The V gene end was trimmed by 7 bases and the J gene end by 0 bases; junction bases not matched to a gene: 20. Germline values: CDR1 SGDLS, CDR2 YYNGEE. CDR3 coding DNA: TGTGCCAGCGGGAACCCCAGGGCAGGGGGCGTACCCGTGAACACTGAAGCTTTCTTT. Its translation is CASGNPRAGGVPVNTEAFF.

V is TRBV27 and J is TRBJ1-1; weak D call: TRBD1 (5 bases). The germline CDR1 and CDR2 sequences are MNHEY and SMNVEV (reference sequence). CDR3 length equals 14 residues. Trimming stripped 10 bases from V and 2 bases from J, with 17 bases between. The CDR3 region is CATQKGFPNTEAFF. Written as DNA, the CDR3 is TGTGCCACCCAAAAGGGGTTCCCCAACACTGAAGCTTTCTTT.

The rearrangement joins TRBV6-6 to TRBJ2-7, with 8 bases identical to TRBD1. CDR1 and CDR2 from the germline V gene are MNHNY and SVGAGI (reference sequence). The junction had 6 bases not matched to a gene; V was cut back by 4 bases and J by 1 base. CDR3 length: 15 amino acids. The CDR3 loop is CASSFPGQGSYEQYF. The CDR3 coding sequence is TGTGCCAGCAGTTTTCCAGGACAGGGATCCTACGAGCAGTACTTC.

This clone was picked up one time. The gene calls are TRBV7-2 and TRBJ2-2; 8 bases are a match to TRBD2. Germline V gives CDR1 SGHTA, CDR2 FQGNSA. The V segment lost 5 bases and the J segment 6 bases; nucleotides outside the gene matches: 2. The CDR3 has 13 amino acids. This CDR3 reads CASSPGGPGELFF. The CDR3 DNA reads TGTGCCAGCAGCCCGGGGGGGCCCGGGGAGCTGTTTTTT. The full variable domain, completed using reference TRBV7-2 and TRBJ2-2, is GAGVSQSPSNKVTEKGKDVELRCDPISGHTALYWYRQSLGQGLEFLIYFQGNSAPDKSGLPSDRFSAERTGGSVSTLTIQRTQQEDSAVYLCASSPGGPGELFFGEGSRLTVL.

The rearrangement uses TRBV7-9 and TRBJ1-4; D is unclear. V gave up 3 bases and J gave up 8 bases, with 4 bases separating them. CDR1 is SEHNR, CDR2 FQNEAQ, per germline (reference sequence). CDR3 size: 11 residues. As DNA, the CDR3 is TGTGCCAGCAGCTTTAGCGAAAAACTGTTTTTT. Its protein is CASSFSEKLFF.

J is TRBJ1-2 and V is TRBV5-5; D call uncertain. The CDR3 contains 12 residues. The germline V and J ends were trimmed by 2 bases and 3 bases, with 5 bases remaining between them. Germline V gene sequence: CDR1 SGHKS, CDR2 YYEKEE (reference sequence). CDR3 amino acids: CASSLEYYGYTF. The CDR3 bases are TGTGCCAGCAGCTTAGAGTACTATGGCTACACCTTC.

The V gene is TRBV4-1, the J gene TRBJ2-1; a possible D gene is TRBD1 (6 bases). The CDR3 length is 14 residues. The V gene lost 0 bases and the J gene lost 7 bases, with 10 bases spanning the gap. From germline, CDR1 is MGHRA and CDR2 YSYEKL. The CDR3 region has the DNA TGCGCCAGCAGCCAAGATACAGGGTGGAATGAGCAGTTCTTC. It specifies CASSQDTGWNEQFF.

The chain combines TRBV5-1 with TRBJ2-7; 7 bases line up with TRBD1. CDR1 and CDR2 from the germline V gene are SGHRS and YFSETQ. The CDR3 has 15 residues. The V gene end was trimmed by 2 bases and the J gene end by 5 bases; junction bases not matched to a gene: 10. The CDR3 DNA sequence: TGCGCCAGCAGCTTATTTATACAGGGGAAGGACGAGCAGTACTTC. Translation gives CASSLFIQGKDEQYF. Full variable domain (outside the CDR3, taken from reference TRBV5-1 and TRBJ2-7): KAGVTQTPRYLIKTRGQQVTLSCSPISGHRSVSWYQQTPGQGLQFLFEYFSETQRNKGNFPGRFSGRQFSNSRSEMNVSTLELGDSALYLCASSLFIQGKDEQYFGPGTRLTVT.

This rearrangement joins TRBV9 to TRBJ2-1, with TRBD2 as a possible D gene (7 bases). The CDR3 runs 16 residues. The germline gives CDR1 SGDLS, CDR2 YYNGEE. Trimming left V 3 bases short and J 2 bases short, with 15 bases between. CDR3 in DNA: TGTGCCAGCAGCGCCGTATCGGGGGGCGCCTACAATGAGCAGTTCTTC. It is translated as CASSAVSGGAYNEQFF.